This entry describes one T cell receptor beta chain. From the 5' RACE reads, TCRdb called clonotypes with MiXCR, one entry per CDR3 protein. The sample holds 40,000 to 45,000 distinct CDR3 sequences, 12% to 15% seen once. J gave up 5 bases and V 5 bases, and 9 bases lay outside the gene matches. CDR3 length equals 15 residues. The germline gives CDR1 SEHNR, CDR2 FQNEAQ (reference sequence). Indicated time point: sample taken at primary tumor resection. From tumor, nontumor lung or frozen PBMC, whole RNA was taken unsorted for sequencing. The donor population consisted of some 72 patients with untreated, early-stage non-small cell lung cancer. The sample is drawn from a study of spatial heterogeneity in lung cancer. Study background: Detected beta-chain sequences consistently exceeded alpha-chain sequences.

This chain joins TRBV7-9 and TRBJ2-5; 9 bases map to TRBD2. The sequence was collected from a male donor with early-stage non-small cell lung cancer. The source was PBMCs, collected at surgery. This CDR3 reads CASSAIGLAQETQYF. In DNA form, the CDR3 reads TGTGCCAGCAGCGCTATCGGACTAGCGCAGGAGACCCAGTACTTC.